This is a list of T cell receptor beta chains from one sample in a study of Ad26.COV2.S vaccination and SARS-CoV-2 variants. The repertoire was sequenced with immunoSEQ multiplex PCR; TCRdb's copy has only in-frame clones and lacks some. Among roughly 420,000 clones listed, approximately 87% were seen once. The specimen was peripheral blood, collected in a trial of Ad26.COV2.S vaccine versus placebo. The receptors originated from a person between 18 and 65 years old who received the Ad26.COV2.S COVID-19 vaccine or a placebo. Both conserved end residues are part of each CDR3. D genes are given only for firm matches. Clone size is given for some rows only: seen once, a few or many times, or a class if the clone is expanded.

J,D,V,size,CDR3,DNA
TRBJ2-1,TRBD1,TRBV28,.,CASSPRTGDNEQFF,TGTGCCAGCAGCCCCCGGACAGGGGACAATGAGCAGTTCTTC
TRBJ1-4,.,TRBV7-2,.,CASSPGGETNEKLFF,TGTGCCAGCAGCCCAGGAGGGGAAACTAATGAAAAACTGTTTTTT
TRBJ2-2,.,TRBV11-3,.,CASSLVARPGELFF,TGTGCCAGCAGCTTAGTGGCCAGACCCGGGGAGCTGTTTTTT
TRBJ2-3,TRBD2,TRBV11-2,.,CASRTPGGRDTQYF,TGTGCCAGCAGAACCCCGGGGGGGAGAGATACGCAGTATTTT
TRBJ2-2,.,TRBV10-3,.,CAISPMTGPNTGELFF,TGTGCCATCAGTCCTATGACAGGACCGAACACCGGGGAGCTGTTTTTT
TRBJ1-5,.,TRBV11-2,.,CASSFTGLSQPQHF,TGTGCCAGCAGCTTCACAGGGTTGAGTCAGCCCCAGCATTTT
TRBJ2-5,TRBD2,TRBV19,.,CASKQSGGRETQYF,TGTGCCAGCAAACAGAGCGGGGGTCGGGAGACCCAGTACTTC
TRBJ1-2,.,TRBV29-1,.,CSVTGANYGYTF,TGCAGCGTAACAGGAGCTAACTATGGCTACACCTTC
TRBJ2-5,.,TRBV6-2/TRBV6-3,.,CASSYGGETQYF,TGTGCCAGCAGTTACGGGGGAGAGACCCAGTACTTC
TRBJ2-1,TRBD2,TRBV11-2,.,CASSPLAGGPNEQFF,TGTGCCAGCAGCCCACTAGCGGGGGGACCCAATGAGCAGTTCTTC
TRBJ1-3,.,TRBV11-2,.,CASSLVGGASSGNTIYF,TGTGCCAGCAGCTTAGTCGGGGGCGCGAGCTCTGGAAACACCATATATTTT
TRBJ1-2,.,TRBV20-1,.,CSASLNYGYTF,TGCAGTGCTAGTTTGAACTATGGCTACACCTTC
TRBJ1-6,.,TRBV30,.,CAWSTRVPYNSPLHF,TGTGCCTGGAGCACCAGGGTCCCCTATAATTCACCCCTCCACTTT
TRBJ1-2,TRBD1,TRBV6-5,.,CASSRDRGSSGYTF,TGTGCCAGCAGTCGGGACAGGGGAAGCTCTGGCTACACCTTC
TRBJ2-7,.,TRBV6-2/TRBV6-3,many,CASSYKSDSYEQYF,TGTGCCAGCAGTTACAAGTCAGACTCCTACGAGCAGTACTTC
TRBJ2-5,.,TRBV29-1,.,CSVRAGGQETQYF,TGCAGCGTACGAGCCGGGGGTCAAGAGACCCAGTACTTC
TRBJ1-6,.,TRBV6-6,.,CASSYLRDTRVPPLHF,TGTGCCAGCAGTTACCTCCGGGACACCCGCGTCCCACCCCTCCACTTT
TRBJ1-2,.,TRBV7-2,.,CASSLGPDNYGYTF,TGTGCCAGCAGCTTAGGCCCAGATAACTATGGCTACACCTTC
TRBJ2-7,.,TRBV9,once,CASSRGPGGRSYEQYF,TGTGCCAGCAGCCGGGGGCCGGGCGGCAGGTCTTACGAGCAGTACTTC
TRBJ1-2,.,TRBV6-1,.,CASSEGGPPLGYTF,TGTGCCAGCAGTGAAGGGGGGCCTCCCCTCGGCTACACCTTC
TRBJ1-1,.,TRBV7-3,few,CASSLSPTGKNTEAFF,TGTGCCAGCAGCTTATCCCCGACCGGGAAGAACACTGAAGCTTTCTTT
TRBJ2-7,.,TRBV28,few,CASSLPRYEQYF,TGTGCCAGCAGTTTACCCCGCTACGAGCAGTACTTC
TRBJ1-2,.,TRBV6-2/TRBV6-3,.,CASSKGFYGYTF,TGTGCCAGCAGTAAAGGGTTCTATGGCTACACCTTC
TRBJ2-7,.,TRBV5-5,.,CASSLPRSSYEQYF,TGTGCCAGCAGCTTGCCGAGGAGCTCCTACGAGCAGTACTTC
TRBJ1-1,TRBD1,TRBV23-1,.,CASSQLRTGPTGEAFF,TGCGCCAGCAGTCAATTGAGGACAGGGCCGACGGGTGAAGCTTTCTTT
TRBJ2-5,.,TRBV6-5,.,CASSYSLDRAQETQYF,TGTGCCAGCAGTTACTCCCTGGACCGCGCTCAAGAGACCCAGTACTTC
TRBJ2-5,TRBD1,TRBV15,once,CATSLYRDREETQYF,TGTGCCACCAGCTTATACCGGGACAGGGAAGAGACCCAGTACTTC
TRBJ1-2,.,TRBV19,.,CASRGATDGYTF,TGTGCCAGTAGGGGGGCCACCGATGGCTACACCTTC
TRBJ1-1,.,TRBV29-1,.,CSVVWLSDTEAFF,TGCAGCGTTGTATGGCTGTCGGACACTGAAGCTTTCTTT
TRBJ1-5,.,TRBV6-2/TRBV6-3,.,CASSYFGSATHQPQHF,TGTGCCAGCAGTTACTTCGGGAGTGCGACCCATCAGCCCCAGCATTTT
TRBJ2-2,.,TRBV7-9,.,CASSRDGNPPGELFF,TGTGCCAGCAGCCGCGACGGGAATCCCCCCGGGGAGCTGTTTTTT
TRBJ2-3,TRBD2,TRBV5-1,.,CASSLGPGRGAIDTQYF,TGCGCCAGCAGCTTGGGGCCCGGGCGGGGGGCTATAGATACGCAGTATTTT
TRBJ1-1,.,TRBV7-2,.,CASSFPRGGGPNTEAFF,TGTGCCAGCAGCTTCCCCCGGGGCGGGGGGCCGAACACTGAAGCTTTCTTT
TRBJ1-3,TRBD1,TRBV9,.,CASSEATGDSGNTIYF,TGTGCCAGCAGCGAGGCCACAGGGGACTCTGGAAACACCATATATTTT
TRBJ2-7,.,TRBV4-1,.,CASSPRATDSYEQYF,TGCGCCAGCAGCCCCCGCGCAACTGATTCCTACGAGCAGTACTTC
TRBJ2-2,.,TRBV6-1,once,CASSEGGRGTGELFF,TGTGCCAGCAGTGAAGGGGGGCGCGGGACCGGGGAGCTGTTTTTT
TRBJ2-1,TRBD2,TRBV3-1/TRBV3-2,.,CASSQASGTYNEQFF,TGTGCCAGCAGCCAAGCTAGCGGGACCTACAATGAGCAGTTCTTC
TRBJ1-2,.,TRBV5-6,.,CASSDMGYANYGYTF,TGTGCCAGCAGTGACATGGGATACGCTAACTATGGCTACACCTTC
TRBJ2-3,.,TRBV27,.,CASSRLGLATDTQYF,TGTGCCAGCAGTCGGCTAGGCCTAGCGACAGATACGCAGTATTTT
TRBJ1-2,.,TRBV15,once,CATSREAGSSYGYTF,TGTGCCACCAGCAGAGAGGCAGGATCTTCCTATGGCTACACCTTC
TRBJ2-3,.,TRBV5-1,once,CASSLPGAGTRTDTQYF,TGCGCCAGCAGCTTGCCGGGGGCAGGGACGCGTACAGATACGCAGTATTTT
TRBJ1-1,.,TRBV19,.,CASSPRVNTEAFF,TGTGCCAGTAGTCCCCGGGTGAACACTGAAGCTTTCTTT
TRBJ1-3,.,TRBV7-9,.,CASSLASTQTIYF,TGTGCCAGCAGCTTAGCCTCCACACAAACCATATATTTT
TRBJ1-2,TRBD1,TRBV10-3,.,CAITSGTGLNGYTF,TGTGCCATCACCTCCGGGACAGGTTTGAATGGCTACACCTTC
TRBJ1-2,.,TRBV7-9,.,CASSLSGGVEILSYGYTF,TGTGCCAGCAGCTTATCCGGAGGGGTAGAAATTTTGAGCTATGGCTACACCTTC
TRBJ2-3,TRBD1,TRBV6-2/TRBV6-3,.,CASSSGTGTDTQYF,TGTGCCAGCAGCTCCGGGACAGGCACAGATACGCAGTATTTT
TRBJ2-3,.,TRBV4-1,.,CASSGPGTASTDTQYF,TGCGCCAGCAGCGGTCCCGGGACCGCTAGCACAGATACGCAGTATTTT
TRBJ2-1,.,TRBV19,.,CASFGYNEQFF,TGTGCCAGTTTTGGGTACAATGAGCAGTTCTTC
TRBJ1-2,.,TRBV9,once,CASSANYGYTF,TGTGCCAGCAGCGCAAACTATGGCTACACCTTC